Following are 32 T cell receptor beta chains from one sample sequenced in a study of cytomegalovirus exposure and HLA in healthy donors. The primer mix had 60 Vbeta and 13 Jbeta primers. Sequenced by immunoSEQ multiplex PCR; TCRdb stores in-frame clones only, minus some. Of fewer than 250,000 clones listed, about 80% are singletons. What was sequenced was PBMCs. These TCRs come from a girl under 18 in good health and CMV-seronegative.

This clone has just one count. This chain links TRBV7-2 with TRBJ1-5; the D is unclear. The length of the CDR3 is 15 residues. Germline assignment: CDR1 SGHTA and CDR2 FQGNSA. V lost 1 base, J lost 4 bases, and 11 bases lay in between. CDR3 nucleotide sequence: TGTGCCAGCAGCTTAGTCCAGGCGGGAAATCAGCCCCAGCATTTT. Its protein product is CASSLVQAGNQPQHF.

The chain carries TRBV2 and TRBJ2-5; the match to TRBD2 covers 11 bases. The CDR3 consists of 14 residues. CDR1 and CDR2 from the germline V gene are SNHLY and FYNNEI. V gave up 7 bases and J gave up 13 bases; unmatched junction bases: 14. This chain's CDR3 is CASKVLTSGVIPYF. CDR3 nucleotides: TGTGCCAGCAAAGTCTTGACTAGCGGGGTAATCCCGTACTTC.

This chain joins TRBV9 and TRBJ2-3; 13 nucleotides agree with TRBD2. The V gene's germline CDR1 is SGDLS and CDR2 YYNGEE. The CDR3 runs 17 residues. J was trimmed by 6 bases and V by 4 bases; bases with no gene match: 11. The chain's CDR3 is CASSPKGGTSGIDTQYF. The CDR3 bases are TGTGCCAGCAGCCCCAAGGGGGGGACTAGCGGGATTGATACGCAGTATTTT.

This CDR3 is CASSLESSYNEQFF. As DNA, the CDR3 is TGTGCCAGCAGTTTAGAGAGCTCCTACAATGAGCAGTTCTTC. The chain recombines TRBV27 with TRBJ2-1; no definite D call. V lost 2 bases and J 0 bases, leaving 5 bases between the germline ends. CDR1 is MNHEY, CDR2 SMNVEV, per germline (reference sequence). The CDR3 is made up of 14 amino acids.

CDR3 sequence (DNA): TGTGCCAGCAGCTTAGCGGGGACAGCCGTGAACACTGAAGCTTTCTTT. Its protein is CASSLAGTAVNTEAFF. This rearrangement joins TRBV7-6 to TRBJ1-1; 7 bases are a match to TRBD1. V gave up 0 bases and J gave up 0 bases; unmatched junction bases: 4. This CDR3 spans 16 amino acids. Germline-derived CDR1 and CDR2 are SGHVS and FNYEAQ.

This chain connects TRBV6-6 to TRBJ2-4; 9 bases map to TRBD1. Per germline, CDR1 MNHNY and CDR2 SVGAGI (reference sequence). The CDR3 is 15 amino acids. V gave up 5 bases and J gave up 4 bases; unmatched junction bases: 6. CDR3 amino acids: CASSDRGYGKNIQYF. The CDR3, as DNA: TGTGCCAGCAGTGACAGGGGGTACGGTAAAAACATTCAGTACTTC.

The rearrangement links TRBV6-1 to TRBJ2-1, with 9 positions matching TRBD1. CDR3 size: 18 residues. CDR1 is MNHNS, CDR2 SASEGT, per germline. Trimming at V came to 4 bases and at J to 7 bases, leaving 17 bases not matched to a gene. CDR3 in DNA: TGTGCCAGCAGTGTAACAGGGGGCTTGAACGGTATTCCTAATGAGCAGTTCTTC. Its translation is CASSVTGGLNGIPNEQFF.

This rearrangement joins TRBV29-1 to TRBJ1-2, with D possibly being TRBD1 (6 bases). In germline, CDR1 is SQVTM, CDR2 ANQGSEA. Trimming pared 5 bases from V and 3 bases from J, leaving 25 bases between. This CDR3 has 17 amino acids. As DNA, the CDR3 is TGCAGCGTTTTCCCCTTTGGGGGGGCGATTGATTACTATGGCTACACCTTC. Translating it yields CSVFPFGGAIDYYGYTF.

This clone was counted only a few times. The rearrangement joins TRBV5-8 to TRBJ1-2; D is unresolved. Germline V gene sequence: CDR1 SGHTS, CDR2 YDEGEE. V was clipped by 4 bases and J by 10 bases, with 11 bases between them. CDR3 length: 11 amino acids. The CDR3 spells CASSHQWAYTF. The CDR3 region has the DNA TGTGCCAGCAGCCATCAGTGGGCCTACACCTTC.

The chain couples TRBV29-1 to TRBJ2-5; tentative D call: TRBD1 (5 bases). With 7 bases removed from V and 3 bases from J, the gap between germline ends came to 12 bases. In germline, CDR1 is SQVTM, CDR2 ANQGSEA. The CDR3 is 12 residues long. CDR3 protein: CSARDNKETQYF. As DNA, the CDR3 is TGCAGCGCCAGGGATAATAAAGAGACCCAGTACTTC.

The genes are TRBV9 and TRBJ1-3, with D hard to call. The CDR3 runs to 16 residues. Between the trimmed V and J ends, which lost 0 bases and 4 bases, there was a span of 14 bases. In germline, CDR1 is SGDLS, CDR2 YYNGEE. The CDR3 sequence: CASSVGSGTFGNTIYF. The CDR3 region has the DNA TGTGCCAGCAGCGTAGGTTCGGGAACCTTCGGAAACACCATATATTTT.

The rearrangement links TRBV6-1 to TRBJ2-2; 9 bases line up with TRBD1. This CDR3 is 16 amino acids long. V trimming: 2 bases; J trimming: 3 bases; junction bases outside the gene matches: 4. In germline, CDR1 is MNHNS, CDR2 SASEGT. Here the CDR3 DNA reads TGTGCCAGCAGTGAACTCACAGGGGGCTACACCGGGGAGCTGTTTTTT. This gives the protein CASSELTGGYTGELFF.

The V call is TRBV15, the J call TRBJ2-2; D is uncertain. Trimming shortened V by 1 base and J by 0 bases, and 6 bases separated the two germline ends. Germline V gene lookup returns CDR1 LNHNV and CDR2 YYDKDF (reference sequence). The CDR3 loop spans 15 amino acids. The CDR3 region has the DNA TGTGCCACCAGCAGAGGACACCCGAACACCGGGGAGCTGTTTTTT. Translation: CATSRGHPNTGELFF.

The genes are TRBV28 and TRBJ2-4; a weak D match, TRBD2 (6 bases). This CDR3 is built from 13 residues. V lost 8 bases to trimming and J lost 9 bases, with 17 bases between them. CDR1 is MDHEN and CDR2 is SYDVKM in the germline V gene. The CDR3 DNA sequence: TGTGCCAGCCTCCTCCGGGGAGGAGGCATTCAGTACTTC. Residues: CASLLRGGGIQYF.

This clone was seen only a few times. The rearrangement joins TRBV4-3 to TRBJ2-7; 7 bases line up with TRBD2. Germline CDR1 and CDR2: LGHNA and YSLEER. The J segment lost 3 bases and the V segment lost 0 bases, leaving 8 bases of the junction unmatched. The CDR3 has 16 residues. In DNA, the CDR3 is TGCGCCAGCAGCCAAGAATGGTCTAGCGGTAGCTACGAGCAGTACTTC. Protein: CASSQEWSSGSYEQYF.

The chain combines TRBV4-2 with TRBJ2-1, with D tentatively TRBD2 (6 bases). Trimming pared 9 bases from V and 6 bases from J, leaving 18 bases between. Germline loops: CDR1 LGHNA, CDR2 YNFKEQ. The CDR3 covers 14 residues. The CDR3 DNA reads TGTGCCAGTTCCAATAGCGGTTCCGGCAATGAGCAGTTCTTC. It translates to CASSNSGSGNEQFF.

The rearrangement uses TRBV7-3 and TRBJ2-4, with TRBD2 matching over 7 bases. J was trimmed by 4 bases and V by 4 bases; bases with no gene match: 10. The CDR3 covers 16 residues. Germline CDR1 reads SGHTA; CDR2 reads FQGTGA. CDR3 in amino acids: CASSSTATGGKNIQYF. The CDR3 nucleotides read TGTGCCAGCAGCTCCACGGCGACGGGGGGAAAAAACATTCAGTACTTC.

This clone has a single count. V usage is TRBV28 and J usage is TRBJ2-3; D unresolved. The ends were cut back, 5 bases at V and 1 base at J, with 10 bases in the middle. The CDR3 runs to 14 residues. Germline loops: CDR1 MDHEN, CDR2 SYDVKM. In nucleotides, the CDR3 is TGTGCCAGCAGTCTCACGGTCCGCACAGATACGCAGTATTTT. Residues: CASSLTVRTDTQYF.

V usage is TRBV7-6 and J usage is TRBJ2-4, with no clear D. Trimming pared 6 bases from V and 5 bases from J, leaving 14 bases between. This CDR3 is 14 amino acids long. The germline V gene encodes CDR1 SGHVS and CDR2 FNYEAQ. In nucleotides, the CDR3 is TGTGCCAGCAGGGCTCTCGGGTCACAAAACATTCAGTACTTC. Its translation: CASRALGSQNIQYF.

The V call is TRBV4-1, the J call TRBJ2-5; D possibly corresponds to TRBD2 (7 bases). The CDR3 sequence is 16 residues long. Germline loops: CDR1 MGHRA, CDR2 YSYEKL. Trimming pared 1 base from V and 6 bases from J, leaving 18 bases between. The CDR3 loop reads CASSQVSGGALKTQYF. The CDR3 coding sequence is TGCGCCAGCAGCCAAGTCAGTGGGGGGGCTTTAAAGACCCAGTACTTC.

V is TRBV4-3 and J is TRBJ2-3; D might be TRBD1 (5 bases). Germline assignment: CDR1 LGHNA and CDR2 YSLEER. V was clipped by 2 bases and J by 3 bases, with 12 bases between them. This CDR3 comprises 15 residues. CDR3 sequence (DNA): TGCGCCAGCAGCCAAAGACGGCAGGGAACAGATACGCAGTATTTT. Protein sequence: CASSQRRQGTDTQYF.

The rearrangement uses TRBV5-8 and TRBJ2-7, with 11 bases lining up with TRBD1. Germline CDR1 SGHTS, CDR2 YDEGEE. Losses at the gene ends were 3 bases for V and 3 bases for J; bases not matched to a gene: 5. CDR3 length equals 15 residues. The CDR3 DNA reads as TGTGCCAGCAGCTCAGCCGGGACAGGGGGCTACGAGCAGTACTTC. Encoded protein: CASSSAGTGGYEQYF.

The rearrangement uses TRBV4-3 and TRBJ2-3, with D perhaps matching TRBD1 (5 bases). Trimming removed 1 base from V and 0 bases from J, with 20 bases in between. This CDR3 has 19 amino acids. CDR1 and CDR2 from the germline V gene are LGHNA and YSLEER. CDR3 residues: CASSQVAPLGVPSTDTQYF. DNA of the CDR3: TGCGCCAGCAGCCAAGTTGCGCCCCTAGGGGTACCTAGCACAGATACGCAGTATTTT.

The chain joins TRBV7-3 to TRBJ1-1; a weak D match, TRBD1 (6 bases). Looked up from germline, CDR1 is SGHTA and CDR2 is FQGTGA. V lost 3 bases, J lost 4 bases, and 9 bases lay in between. The CDR3 extends over 13 amino acids. The CDR3 loop reads CASSFQGGTEAFF. The CDR3, as DNA: TGTGCCAGCAGCTTTCAAGGGGGCACTGAAGCTTTCTTT.

The CDR3 DNA reads TGTGCCAGCAGCCCCGATTTGGGAGCTACCTACGAGCAGTACTTC. Amino acid sequence: CASSPDLGATYEQYF. The chain has TRBV7-6 and TRBJ2-7; tentative D call: TRBD2 (5 bases). The V end lost 5 bases, the J end lost 2 bases, and 16 bases lay between the germline ends. CDR1 is SGHVS, CDR2 FNYEAQ, per germline. This CDR3 has 15 residues. The variable domain in full, with the rest retrieved from reference TRBV7-6 and TRBJ2-7, is GAGVSQSPRYKVTKRGQDVALRCDPISGHVSLYWYRQALGQGPEFLTYFNYEAQQDKSGLPNDRFSAERPEGSISTLTIQRTEQRDSAMYRCASSPDLGATYEQYFGPGTRLTVT.

CDR3 sequence (DNA): TGTGCCAGCAGCTTAGGCCCTGAAGGAGGATACGAGCAGTACTTC. Translated, it gives CASSLGPEGGYEQYF. The V call is TRBV7-3, the J call TRBJ2-7, with D tentatively TRBD2 (5 bases). This CDR3 is 15 amino acids long. Trimming stripped 2 bases from V and 4 bases from J, with 15 bases between. CDR1 is SGHTA and CDR2 is FQGTGA in the germline V gene.

The chain recombines TRBV6-1 with TRBJ1-3; D uncertain. The CDR3 spans 15 residues. V lost 2 bases and J 3 bases, leaving 11 bases between the germline ends. CDR1 is MNHNS and CDR2 is SASEGT in the germline V gene. The CDR3 sequence: CASSEKRGFGNTIYF. The CDR3, as DNA: TGTGCCAGCAGTGAAAAGCGAGGGTTTGGAAACACCATATATTTT.

The rearrangement links TRBV5-1 to TRBJ1-5; no definite D call. CDR3 size: 13 residues. V lost 5 bases and J lost 1, with 7 bases in between. Germline values: CDR1 SGHRS, CDR2 YFSETQ. CDR3 nucleotides: TGCGCCAGCAGTGAGGGCAGCAATCAGCCCCAGCATTTT. Protein: CASSEGSNQPQHF.

This clone has only a few counts. The V call is TRBV29-1, the J call TRBJ2-7; 8 positions match TRBD2. The CDR3 runs 12 residues. CDR1 is SQVTM, CDR2 ANQGSEA, per germline. Unmatched junction bases numbered 7, after V lost 5 bases and J lost 7 bases. The CDR3 sequence: CSVKPVAGEQYF. Written as DNA, the CDR3 is TGCAGCGTTAAACCAGTAGCGGGAGAGCAGTACTTC.

The chain employs TRBV28 and TRBJ1-3, with TRBD1 identical over 7 bases. Germline V gives CDR1 MDHEN, CDR2 SYDVKM. V shed 3 bases and J 0 bases; nucleotides not matched to a gene: 2. The CDR3 sequence is 15 residues long. CDR3 DNA: TGTGCCAGCAGTTTGGGACAGATCTCTGGAAACACCATATATTTT. It translates to CASSLGQISGNTIYF.

This clone appeared a single time. This rearrangement joins TRBV9 to TRBJ2-7; possible D gene TRBD2, 7 bases. CDR3 length equals 13 residues. CDR1 SGDLS and CDR2 YYNGEE come from the germline V gene. V was cut by 2 bases and J by 4 bases, with 10 bases left in between. CDR3: CASSVRGGYEQYF. The CDR3 DNA sequence: TGTGCCAGCAGCGTTAGGGGGGGGTACGAGCAGTACTTC.

The CDR3 reads CASSLPRTAANTEAFF. DNA of the CDR3: TGTGCCAGCAGCTTACCGAGGACAGCCGCGAACACTGAAGCTTTCTTT. The rearrangement links TRBV7-7 to TRBJ1-1, with D possibly TRBD1 on 6 matching bases. The CDR3 is 16 amino acids. The germline gives CDR1 SSHAT, CDR2 FNYEAQ (reference sequence). V shed 2 bases and J shed 1 base, with 14 bases lying between them.